Listed below are T cell receptor beta chains from one sample, sequenced in a study of OX40 agonist ivuxolimab in advanced cancers. TCRdb keeps only in-frame clones here, not all; method: immunoSEQ multiplex PCR. The sample carries 60,000 to 75,000 clones, around 82% recorded once. Sequenced material: CD4+ or CD8+ T cells sorted from blood, taken in a trial of the OX40 agonist ivuxolimab. The receptors here all came from an adult with an advanced solid tumor such as melanoma, head and neck, liver or kidney cancer. The conserved cysteine and the conserved F or W are not part of the CDR3 here.

V gene: TRBV5-1
J gene: TRBJ2-3
CDR3 protein: ASSRTSGGSSTDTQY

V gene: TRBV5-1
J gene: TRBJ2-7
CDR3 protein: ASSFSEEYEQY

V gene: TRBV4-3
J gene: TRBJ2-3
CDR3 protein: ASSLRESTDTQY

V gene: TRBV5-6
J gene: TRBJ2-2
CDR3 protein: ASSFISRNTGELF

V gene: TRBV4-1
J gene: TRBJ2-1
CDR3 protein: ASSPSEVSYNEQF

V gene: TRBV7-2
J gene: TRBJ2-2
CDR3 protein: ASSPTGTYNTGELF

V gene: TRBV5-5
J gene: TRBJ2-2
CDR3 protein: ASSFGLGLNTGELF

V gene: TRBV4-1
J gene: TRBJ2-1
CDR3 protein: ASSPRTSANNEQF

V gene: TRBV2
J gene: TRBJ1-1
CDR3 protein: ASSGGTGGSEAF

V gene: TRBV2
J gene: TRBJ2-7
CDR3 protein: ADQTEGGEQY

V gene: TRBV27
J gene: TRBJ2-7
CDR3 protein: ASSLYPTGFRSYEQY

V gene: TRBV25-1
J gene: TRBJ2-5
CDR3 protein: ASSEYGSQETQY

V gene: TRBV7-9
J gene: TRBJ1-2
CDR3 protein: ASSPRRDQGHNGYT

V gene: TRBV15
J gene: TRBJ1-2
CDR3 protein: ATSRDTGRST

V gene: TRBV10-1
J gene: TRBJ1-1
CDR3 protein: ASSEMGPEGMNTEAF

V gene: TRBV30
J gene: TRBJ1-2
CDR3 protein: AWSVRGNYGYT

V gene: TRBV7-2
J gene: TRBJ2-7
CDR3 protein: ASSLALGDSDTYEQY

V gene: TRBV4-1
J gene: TRBJ1-1
CDR3 protein: ASSLQGTGGIGNTEAF

V gene: TRBV5-1
J gene: TRBJ2-1
CDR3 protein: ASSLPLDEQF

V gene: TRBV5-6
J gene: TRBJ1-2
CDR3 protein: ASSRGYNYGYT

V gene: TRBV9
J gene: TRBJ2-1
CDR3 protein: ASSVDPWNEQF

V gene: TRBV9
J gene: TRBJ2-3
CDR3 protein: ASSLPRDTQY

V gene: TRBV10-2
J gene: TRBJ1-5
CDR3 protein: ASSESAAGNQPQH

V gene: TRBV19
J gene: TRBJ2-3
CDR3 protein: ASSKQTSTDTQY

V gene: TRBV28
J gene: TRBJ1-1
CDR3 protein: ASSRQVHTEAF

V gene: TRBV18
J gene: TRBJ1-2
CDR3 protein: ASSPGRLNYGYT

V gene: TRBV5-6
J gene: TRBJ2-7
CDR3 protein: ASSLLGPSYEQY

V gene: TRBV28
J gene: TRBJ1-2
CDR3 protein: ASSLSLAGRYGYT

V gene: TRBV4-3
J gene: TRBJ2-3
CDR3 protein: ASSRDKGPRLTDTQY

V gene: TRBV15
J gene: TRBJ1-1
CDR3 protein: ATSTSGQGALNTEAF

V gene: TRBV14
J gene: TRBJ2-2
CDR3 protein: ASSHRGGTGELF

V gene: TRBV7-9
J gene: TRBJ2-2
CDR3 protein: ASSFTLNRGNPGELF

V gene: TRBV27
J gene: TRBJ1-1
CDR3 protein: ASSPTGTLKKAF

V gene: TRBV15
J gene: TRBJ1-2
CDR3 protein: ATSSGAGDRGIGYT